The 19 T cell receptor beta chains in this list originate from one sample, sequenced in a study of blood T cell repertoires in COVID-19. Profiled with immunoSEQ multiplex PCR; TCRdb holds only in-frame clones, not every one. The table has about 210,000 clones, 84% seen once. Specimen: peripheral blood. The receptors come from a woman aged 45-60 years with active or convalescent COVID-19.

The chain combines TRBV3-1 (or the pseudogene TRBV3-2) with TRBJ1-1; tentatively, D is TRBD1 (6 bases). V was cut by 4 bases and J by 5 bases, with 17 bases left in between. The germline V gene encodes CDR1 LGHDT and CDR2 YNNKEL (reference sequence). This CDR3 is built from 15 residues. The DNA for the CDR3 is TGTGCCAGCAGCCTCCTCGGGGGGCGAGTGACTGAAGCTTTCTTT. It specifies CASSLLGGRVTEAFF.

This clone was picked up one time. V and J are TRBV18 and TRBJ2-5; 8 bases are a match to TRBD1. The CDR3 is 15 residues long. The trim removed 3 bases at V and 4 bases at J, leaving 7 bases unmatched. Germline V CDR1 and CDR2: KGHSH, LQKENI. CDR3 loop: CASSPPQQGGETQYF. The CDR3 DNA reads as TGTGCCAGCTCACCGCCCCAACAGGGGGGAGAGACCCAGTACTTC. The whole variable domain, remainder taken from reference TRBV18 and TRBJ2-5, is NAGVMQNPRHLVRRRGQEARLRCSPMKGHSHVYWYRQLPEEGLKFMVYLQKENIIDESGMPKERFSAEFPKEGPSILRIQQVVRGDSAAYFCASSPPQQGGETQYFGPGTRLLVL.

The rearrangement joins TRBV29-1 to TRBJ1-4; the D gene is possibly TRBD1 (5 bases). V gave up 4 bases and J gave up 3 bases, with 6 bases separating them. The CDR3 sequence is 12 residues long. In germline, CDR1 is SQVTM, CDR2 ANQGSEA. CDR3 amino acids: CSVGDSNEKLFF. For the CDR3, the DNA is TGCAGCGTTGGGGACTCTAATGAAAAACTGTTTTTT.

This clone was picked up a small number of times. The rearrangement joins TRBV19 to TRBJ1-1, with 10 positions matching TRBD1. The CDR3 sequence is 13 residues long. V trimming: 4 bases; J trimming: 5 bases; junction bases outside the gene matches: 1. CDR1 is LNHDA and CDR2 is SQIVND in the germline V gene (reference sequence). CDR3 bases: TGTGCCAGTAGTAAGGGACAGGGGACTGAAGCTTTCTTT. Translation gives CASSKGQGTEAFF.

The chain couples TRBV30 to TRBJ2-6; 10 bases align to TRBD1. Germline V gene lookup returns CDR1 GTSNPN and CDR2 SVGIG (reference sequence). V lost 6 bases and J lost 2; bases outside the gene matches: 22. CDR3 size: 21 residues. The CDR3 loop is CACRLDIQRGQGTPGANVLTF. The CDR3 bases are TGTGCCTGCAGACTAGACATCCAGCGGGGACAGGGGACCCCTGGGGCCAACGTCCTGACTTTC. The variable domain in full, with the rest retrieved from reference TRBV30 and TRBJ2-6, is SQTIHQWPATLVQPVGSPLSLECTVEGTSNPNLYWYRQAAGRGLQLLFYSVGIGQISSEVPQNLSASRPQDRQFILSSKKLLLSDSGFYLCACRLDIQRGQGTPGANVLTFGAGSRLTVL.

This sequence joins TRBV28 and TRBJ1-6; no clear D. Looked up from germline, CDR1 is MDHEN and CDR2 is SYDVKM. The V gene lost 5 bases and the J gene lost 7 bases, with 18 bases spanning the gap. The CDR3 loop spans 16 amino acids. CDR3 sequence reads: CASSLSFGISNSPLHF. As DNA, the CDR3 is TGTGCCAGCAGTCTTAGCTTCGGGATCTCAAATTCACCCCTCCACTTT. The entire variable domain, with the rest obtained from reference TRBV28 and TRBJ1-6, is as follows: DVKVTQSSRYLVKRTGEKVFLECVQDMDHENMFWYRQDPGLGLRLIYFSYDVKMKEKGDIPEGYSVSREKKERFSLILESASTNQTSMYLCASSLSFGISNSPLHFGNGTRLTVT.

This clone has only a few counts. The gene calls are TRBV11-2 and TRBJ2-7, with 8 bases matching TRBD1. The CDR3 has 14 amino acids. CDR1 SGHAT and CDR2 FQNNGV come from the germline V gene. V was clipped by 2 bases and J by 5 bases; unmatched bases: 5. CDR3 in amino acids: CASSLSRGLDEQYV. The DNA for the CDR3 is TGTGCCAGCAGCTTATCCAGGGGGCTCGACGAGCAGTACGTC.

V and J are TRBV5-4 and TRBJ1-3, with D maybe TRBD1 (5 bases). V was trimmed by 0 bases and J by 0 bases, leaving 10 bases between them. The CDR3 length is 16 residues. CDR1 is SGHNT, CDR2 YYREEE, per germline (reference sequence). DNA for the CDR3: TGTGCCAGCAGCTTGGGGGGCCCAGGCTCTGGAAACACCATATATTTT. This encodes CASSLGGPGSGNTIYF.

This sequence joins TRBV28 and TRBJ1-1, with D unresolved. Trimming took 7 bases from V and 4 from J, leaving 13 bases between them. CDR1 MDHEN and CDR2 SYDVKM come from the germline V gene. The CDR3 spans 13 residues. The CDR3 loop reads CASKRGKGTEAFF. The CDR3 nucleotides read TGTGCCAGCAAGCGGGGTAAGGGCACTGAAGCTTTCTTT. Full variable domain (remainder filled in from reference TRBV28 and TRBJ1-1): DVKVTQSSRYLVKRTGEKVFLECVQDMDHENMFWYRQDPGLGLRLIYFSYDVKMKEKGDIPEGYSVSREKKERFSLILESASTNQTSMYLCASKRGKGTEAFFGQGTRLTVV.

The gene calls are TRBV21-1 and TRBJ1-5. TRBV21-1 represents a pseudogene. This CDR3 has 14 amino acids. The CDR3 is CASSPEADNQPQHF. CDR3 sequence (DNA): TGTGCCAGCAGCCCCGAGGCAGACAATCAGCCCCAGCATTTT.

The chain has TRBV9 and TRBJ2-1, with TRBD2 matching 10 bases. With V trimmed by 0 bases and J by 7 bases, 7 bases remained unmatched. From germline, CDR1 is SGDLS and CDR2 YYNGEE. The CDR3 is 16 residues long. The CDR3 region is CASSVGGLAGANEQFF. The CDR3, as DNA: TGTGCCAGCAGCGTAGGTGGGCTAGCGGGAGCTAATGAGCAGTTCTTC.

This clone was seen a handful of times. The V call is TRBV6-4, the J call TRBJ1-6; D is undetermined. Per germline, CDR1 MRHNA and CDR2 SNTAGT. The CDR3 consists of 13 residues. V shed 6 bases and J shed 12 bases, with 15 bases lying between them. The CDR3 region has the DNA TGTGCCAGCAGCGCGACGGATGGAGGACCCCTCCACTTT. This encodes CASSATDGGPLHF.

This clone has only one observation. CDR3 in amino acids: CASSFSRGAYNEQFF. CDR3 bases: TGTGCCAGCAGCTTCTCCCGGGGTGCCTACAATGAGCAGTTCTTC. This chain joins TRBV7-2 and TRBJ2-1; possibly TRBD2 for D (5 bases). CDR1 SGHTA and CDR2 FQGNSA come from the germline V gene. Trimming cost V 3 bases and J 2 bases, with 11 bases left between them. CDR3 length equals 15 residues.

The V gene is TRBV6-1, the J gene TRBJ2-5; D is perhaps TRBD1 (5 bases). V lost 2 bases to trimming and J lost 5 bases, with 12 bases between them. CDR3 length equals 14 residues. Germline values: CDR1 MNHNS, CDR2 SASEGT. The CDR3 loop is CASSEFVGRETQYF. The CDR3 DNA follows: TGTGCCAGCAGTGAATTCGTGGGGCGGGAGACCCAGTACTTC.

The chain couples TRBV4-2 to TRBJ2-7; 9 bases map to TRBD2. CDR3 length equals 17 residues. The germline gives CDR1 LGHNA, CDR2 YNFKEQ. The ends lost 4 bases at V and 0 bases at J; junction bases unmatched: 10. The CDR3 here is CASSRNRAGGPSYEQYF. Written as DNA, the CDR3 is TGTGCCAGCAGCCGGAACCGGGCGGGAGGGCCCTCCTACGAGCAGTACTTC.

This chain links TRBV5-5 with TRBJ2-7; tentatively, D is TRBD2 (6 bases). Germline values: CDR1 SGHKS, CDR2 YYEKEE (reference sequence). The ends were cut back, 1 base at V and 0 bases at J, with 8 bases in the middle. CDR3 length: 14 residues. The CDR3 nucleotides are TGTGCCAGCAGCTTGATCGGGAGCTCCTACGAGCAGTACTTC. This codes for CASSLIGSSYEQYF.

This chain links TRBV6-5 with TRBJ1-6, with a tentative D call TRBD1 (5 bases). This CDR3 contains 14 residues. V was clipped by 2 bases and J by 8 bases, with 10 bases between them. From germline, CDR1 is MNHEY and CDR2 SVGAGI. The CDR3 DNA is TGTGCCAGCAGTTACCGGGGGGGGGATTCACCCCTCCACTTT. It yields the protein CASSYRGGDSPLHF.

This clone was seen just once. CDR3: CASDRAGNQPQHF. CDR3 coding DNA: TGTGCCAGCGACAGGGCGGGCAATCAGCCCCAGCATTTT. The chain uses TRBV12-3 or TRBV12-4 and TRBJ1-5; TRBD1 agrees at 7 bases. The CDR3 is 13 amino acids. Trimming took 8 bases from V and 2 from J; bases not matched to a gene: 3.

The genes are TRBV18 and TRBJ1-6; 7 bases align to TRBD1. This CDR3 spans 16 amino acids. V shed 3 bases and J 10 bases; nucleotides not matched to a gene: 12. Looked up from germline, CDR1 is KGHSH and CDR2 is LQKENI. This chain's CDR3 is CASSPLGQEDISPLHF. CDR3 nucleotide sequence: TGTGCCAGCTCACCTCTCGGACAGGAGGACATCTCACCCCTCCACTTT.